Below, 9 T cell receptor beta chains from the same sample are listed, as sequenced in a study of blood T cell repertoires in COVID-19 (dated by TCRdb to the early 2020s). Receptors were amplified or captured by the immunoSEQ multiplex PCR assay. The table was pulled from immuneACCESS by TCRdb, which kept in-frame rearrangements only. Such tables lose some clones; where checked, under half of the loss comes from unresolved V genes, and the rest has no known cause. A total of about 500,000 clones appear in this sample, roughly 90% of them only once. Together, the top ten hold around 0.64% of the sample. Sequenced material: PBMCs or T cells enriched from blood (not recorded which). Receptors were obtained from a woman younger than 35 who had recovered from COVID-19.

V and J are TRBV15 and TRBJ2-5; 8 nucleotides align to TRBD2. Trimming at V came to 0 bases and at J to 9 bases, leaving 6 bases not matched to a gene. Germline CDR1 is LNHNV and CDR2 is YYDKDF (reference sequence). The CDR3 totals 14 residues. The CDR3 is CATSREGLADAQYF. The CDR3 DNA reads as TGTGCCACCAGCAGAGAAGGACTAGCAGACGCCCAGTACTTC.

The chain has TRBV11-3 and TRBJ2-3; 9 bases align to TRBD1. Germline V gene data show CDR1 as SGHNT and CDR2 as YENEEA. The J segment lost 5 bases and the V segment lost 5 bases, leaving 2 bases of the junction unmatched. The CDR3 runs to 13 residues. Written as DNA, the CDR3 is TGTGCCAGCAGCCGGACAGGGGAAGATACGCAGTATTTT. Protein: CASSRTGEDTQYF.

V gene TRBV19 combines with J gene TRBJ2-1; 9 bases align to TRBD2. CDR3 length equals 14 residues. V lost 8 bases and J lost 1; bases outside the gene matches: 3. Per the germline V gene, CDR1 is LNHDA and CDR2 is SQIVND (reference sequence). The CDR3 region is CASSSGGSYNEQFF. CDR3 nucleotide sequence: TGTGCCAGTTCAAGCGGGGGGTCCTACAATGAGCAGTTCTTC.

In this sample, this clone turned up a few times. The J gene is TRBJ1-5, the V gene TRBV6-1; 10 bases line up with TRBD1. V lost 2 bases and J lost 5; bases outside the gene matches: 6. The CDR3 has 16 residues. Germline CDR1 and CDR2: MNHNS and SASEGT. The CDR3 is CASSENRDRGDQPQHF. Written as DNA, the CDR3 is TGTGCCAGCAGTGAAAACCGGGACAGGGGCGATCAGCCCCAGCATTTT.

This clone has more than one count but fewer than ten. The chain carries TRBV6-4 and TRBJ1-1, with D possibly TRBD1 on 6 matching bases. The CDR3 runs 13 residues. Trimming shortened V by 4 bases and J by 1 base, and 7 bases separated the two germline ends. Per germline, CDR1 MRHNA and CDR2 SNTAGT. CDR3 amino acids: CASSADRNTEAFF. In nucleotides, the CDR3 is TGTGCCAGCAGTGCGGACAGGAACACTGAAGCTTTCTTT.

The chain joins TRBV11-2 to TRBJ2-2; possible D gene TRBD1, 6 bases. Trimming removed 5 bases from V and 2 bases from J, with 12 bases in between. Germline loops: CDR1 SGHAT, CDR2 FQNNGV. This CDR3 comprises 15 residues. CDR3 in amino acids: CASSTGQLNTGELFF. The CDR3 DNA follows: TGTGCCAGCAGCACCGGACAGTTAAACACCGGGGAGCTGTTTTTT.

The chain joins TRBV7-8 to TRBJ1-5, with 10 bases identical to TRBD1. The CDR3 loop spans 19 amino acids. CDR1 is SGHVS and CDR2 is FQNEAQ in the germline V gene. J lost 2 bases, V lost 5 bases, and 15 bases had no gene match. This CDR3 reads CASSLGRGQGIVGNQPQHF. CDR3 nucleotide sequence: TGTGCCAGCAGCCTGGGTAGGGGACAGGGGATCGTAGGCAATCAGCCCCAGCATTTT.

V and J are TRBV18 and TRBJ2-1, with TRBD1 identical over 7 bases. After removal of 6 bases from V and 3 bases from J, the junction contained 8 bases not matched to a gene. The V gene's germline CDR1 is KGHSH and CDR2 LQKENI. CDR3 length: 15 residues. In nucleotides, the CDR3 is TGTGCCAGCTCTCCAGACAGGGCTAACTACAATGAGCAGTTCTTC. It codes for CASSPDRANYNEQFF.

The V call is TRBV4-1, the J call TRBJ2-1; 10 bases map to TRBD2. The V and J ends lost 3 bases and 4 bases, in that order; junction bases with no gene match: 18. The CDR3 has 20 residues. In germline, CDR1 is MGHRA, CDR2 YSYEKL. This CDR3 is CASSQPSHSASGGPYNEQFF. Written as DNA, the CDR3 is TGCGCCAGCAGCCAGCCTTCCCACAGTGCTAGCGGGGGTCCTTACAATGAGCAGTTCTTC.